This T cell receptor beta chain was sequenced for a study of identical twins. Study-wide points: Fewer insertions marked abundant cord blood beta clonotypes; young adult naive trended weakly, memory not at all. Cross-sectional statistics underpinned the conclusions; the same donors were not followed. Twins shared out-of-frame alpha sequences with excess low generation probability.

The germline V gene has CDR1 ENHRY and CDR2 SYGVKD. The CDR3 is 14 residues long. cDNA molecules carried unique molecular identifiers, and template switching added a universal primer site. TCRdb reprocessed the 5' RACE reads with MiXCR, giving one entry per CDR3 protein. This sample has around 1.7 million distinct CDR3 sequences, with under 35% found just once. Concerning this clonotype itself: Its antigen is as yet unknown.

The chain is built from TRBV10-3 and TRBJ2-4; maybe TRBD1 (6 bases). The J call is uncertain, as TRBJ2-7 better fits the DNA end. The origin of this receptor is a newborn girl in good health. Sample: cord blood. CDR3 region: CAISEAKQGYEQYF. CDR3 in DNA: TGTGCCATCAGTGAGGCAAAACAGGGTTACGAGCAGTACTTC.